A single sample gave rise to the 5 T cell receptor beta chains below, sequenced in a study of T-cell memory formation after mild COVID-19. TCRdb passed the 5' RACE reads through MiXCR, listing each CDR3 protein once. Counted here are about 270,000 distinct CDR3 sequences, roughly 17% occurring once; the ten biggest clones make up more than 20%. Sequencing input: PBMCs or a T cell subset sorted from them (not recorded which). The source is a man between 18 and 29 years old who had mild COVID-19 (a few samples of this study predate the infection). Cell type and time point are not known.

This clonotype was detected only a few times. The chain recombines TRBV24-1 with TRBJ2-1; 10 bases align to TRBD1. V shed 12 bases and J 10 bases; nucleotides not matched to a gene: 11. Germline V gives CDR1 KGHDR, CDR2 SFDVKD. The CDR3 covers 13 residues. CDR3 DNA sequence: TGTGCCGCCCGGGGACAGGGGTACGGAGAGCAGTTCTTC. Residues: CAARGQGYGEQFF.

V gene TRBV10-3 combines with J gene TRBJ2-1, with 7 positions matching TRBD2. Germline trimming cut 7 bases from V and 5 bases from J; bases unmatched to any gene: 5. There are 13 residues in the CDR3. Germline CDR1 reads ENHRY; CDR2 reads SYGVKD. CDR3 residues: CAITSGADNEQFF. The CDR3, as DNA: TGTGCCATCACGAGCGGGGCGGACAATGAGCAGTTCTTC.

This clonotype was picked up a small number of times. V is TRBV7-2 and J is TRBJ2-1; D unclear. This CDR3 is 12 amino acids long. V lost 6 bases to trimming and J lost 8 bases, with 11 bases between them. The germline CDR1 and CDR2 sequences are SGHTA and FQGNSA. The CDR3 sequence is CASSLGFDEQFF. The CDR3 DNA follows: TGTGCCAGCAGTCTCGGGTTTGATGAGCAGTTCTTC.

Only a few counts were recorded for this clonotype. No conserved phenylalanine or tryptophan ends this CDR3, so it is likely a read error. V and J are TRBV5-1 and TRBJ1-1; D unclear. This CDR3 is built from 16 residues. Trimming cost V 0 bases and J 0 bases, with 12 bases left between them. The germline CDR1 and CDR2 sequences are SGHRS and YFSETQ. The CDR3 nucleotides are TGCGCCAGCAGCTTGGCCGGGCTTAGTTTGAACACTGAAGCTTTCCTT. Protein sequence: CASSLAGLSLNTEAFL.

This clonotype was observed a handful of times. The chain carries TRBV18 and TRBJ2-7; D possibly corresponds to TRBD2 (7 bases). The germline CDR1 and CDR2 sequences are KGHSH and LQKENI. The V and J ends lost 2 bases and 6 bases respectively, with 20 bases between them. This CDR3 comprises 16 residues. The CDR3 reads CASSPTGGPLGGEQYF. The CDR3, as DNA: TGTGCCAGCTCACCAACCGGGGGGCCTTTGGGGGGCGAGCAGTACTTC.